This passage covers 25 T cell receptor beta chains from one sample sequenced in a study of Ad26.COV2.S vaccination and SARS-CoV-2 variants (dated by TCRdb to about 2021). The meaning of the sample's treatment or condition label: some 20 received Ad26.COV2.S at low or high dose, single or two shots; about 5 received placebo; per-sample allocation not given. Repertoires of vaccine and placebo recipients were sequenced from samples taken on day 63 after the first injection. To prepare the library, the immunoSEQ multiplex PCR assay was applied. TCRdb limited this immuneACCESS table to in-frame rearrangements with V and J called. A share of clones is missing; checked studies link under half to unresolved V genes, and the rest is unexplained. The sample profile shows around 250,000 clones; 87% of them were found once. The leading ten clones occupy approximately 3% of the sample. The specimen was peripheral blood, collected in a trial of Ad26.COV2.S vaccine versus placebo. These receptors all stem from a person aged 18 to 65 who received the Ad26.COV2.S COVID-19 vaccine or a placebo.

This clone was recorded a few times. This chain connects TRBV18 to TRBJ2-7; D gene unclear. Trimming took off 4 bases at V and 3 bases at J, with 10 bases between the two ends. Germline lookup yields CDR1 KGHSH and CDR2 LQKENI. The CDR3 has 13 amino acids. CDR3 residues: CASSQSLGYEQYV. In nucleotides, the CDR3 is TGTGCCAGCTCACAGTCCCTGGGCTACGAGCAGTACGTC.

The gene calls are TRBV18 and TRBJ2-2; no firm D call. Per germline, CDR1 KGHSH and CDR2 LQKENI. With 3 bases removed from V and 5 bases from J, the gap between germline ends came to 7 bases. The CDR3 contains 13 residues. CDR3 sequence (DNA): TGTGCCAGCTCACCCTCGGAGACCGGGGAGCTGTTTTTT. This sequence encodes CASSPSETGELFF.

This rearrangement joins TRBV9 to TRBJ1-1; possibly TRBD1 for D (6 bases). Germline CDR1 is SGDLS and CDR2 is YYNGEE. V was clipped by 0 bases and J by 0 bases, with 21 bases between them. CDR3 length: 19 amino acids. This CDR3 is CASSVEGQPTFSMNTEAFF. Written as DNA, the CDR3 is TGTGCCAGCAGCGTAGAAGGACAGCCCACCTTCTCCATGAACACTGAAGCTTTCTTT.

The CDR3 sequence is CASSGTTYEQYF. DNA for the CDR3: TGTGCCAGCTCCGGGACAACCTACGAGCAGTACTTC. The chain employs TRBV9 and TRBJ2-7; D may be TRBD1 (6 bases). The ends were cut back, 7 bases at V and 2 bases at J, with 10 bases in the middle. CDR1 is SGDLS, CDR2 YYNGEE, per germline. The CDR3 runs to 12 residues.

The CDR3: CASSSAGMYEQYV. The CDR3 region has the DNA TGTGCCAGCAGTTCGGCTGGAATGTACGAGCAGTACGTC. The chain is built from TRBV6-6 and TRBJ2-7; the D is unclear. V lost 4 bases and J lost 4, with 11 bases in between. Germline V CDR1 and CDR2: MNHNY, SVGAGI (reference sequence). The CDR3 extends over 13 amino acids.

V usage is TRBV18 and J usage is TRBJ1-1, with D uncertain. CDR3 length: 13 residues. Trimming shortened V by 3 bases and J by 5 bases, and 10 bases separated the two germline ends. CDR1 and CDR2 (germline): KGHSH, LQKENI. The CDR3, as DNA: TGTGCCAGCTCACCCGATCTTCGGACTGAAGCTTTCTTT. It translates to CASSPDLRTEAFF.

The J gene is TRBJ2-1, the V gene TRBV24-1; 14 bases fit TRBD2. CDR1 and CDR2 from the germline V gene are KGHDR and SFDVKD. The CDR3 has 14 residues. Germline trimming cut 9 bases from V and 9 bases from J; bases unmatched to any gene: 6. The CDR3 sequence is CATRTSGRLGEQFF. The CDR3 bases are TGTGCCACCCGGACTAGCGGGAGGTTGGGTGAGCAGTTCTTC.

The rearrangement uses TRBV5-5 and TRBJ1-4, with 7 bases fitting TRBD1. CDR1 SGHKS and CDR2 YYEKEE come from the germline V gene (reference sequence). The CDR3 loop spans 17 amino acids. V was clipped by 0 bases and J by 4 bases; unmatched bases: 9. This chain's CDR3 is CASSLGVGGGDNEKLFF. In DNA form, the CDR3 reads TGTGCCAGCAGCTTGGGGGTAGGGGGCGGCGATAATGAAAAACTGTTTTTT.

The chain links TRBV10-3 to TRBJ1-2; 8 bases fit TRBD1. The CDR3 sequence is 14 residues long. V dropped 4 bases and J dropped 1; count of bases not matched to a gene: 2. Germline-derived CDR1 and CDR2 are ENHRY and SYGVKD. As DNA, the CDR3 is TGTGCCATCAGTGCTGGACAGGGTAACTATGGCTACACCTTC. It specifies CAISAGQGNYGYTF.

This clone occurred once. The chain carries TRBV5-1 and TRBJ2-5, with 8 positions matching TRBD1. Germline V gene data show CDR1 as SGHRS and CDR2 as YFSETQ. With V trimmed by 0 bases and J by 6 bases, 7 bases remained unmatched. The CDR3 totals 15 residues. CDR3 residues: CASSLAGGSGKTQYF. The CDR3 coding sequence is TGCGCCAGCAGCTTGGCAGGGGGCTCGGGGAAGACCCAGTACTTC. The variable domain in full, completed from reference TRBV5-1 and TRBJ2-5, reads KAGVTQTPRYLIKTRGQQVTLSCSPISGHRSVSWYQQTPGQGLQFLFEYFSETQRNKGNFPGRFSGRQFSNSRSEMNVSTLELGDSALYLCASSLAGGSGKTQYFGPGTRLLVL.

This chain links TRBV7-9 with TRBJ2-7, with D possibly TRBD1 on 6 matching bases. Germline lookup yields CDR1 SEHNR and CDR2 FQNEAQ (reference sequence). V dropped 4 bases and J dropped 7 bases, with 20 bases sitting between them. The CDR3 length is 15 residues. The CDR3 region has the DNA TGTGCCAGCAGCTCCCGCTCACAGGGCACTGGGGAGCAGTACTTC. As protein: CASSSRSQGTGEQYF.

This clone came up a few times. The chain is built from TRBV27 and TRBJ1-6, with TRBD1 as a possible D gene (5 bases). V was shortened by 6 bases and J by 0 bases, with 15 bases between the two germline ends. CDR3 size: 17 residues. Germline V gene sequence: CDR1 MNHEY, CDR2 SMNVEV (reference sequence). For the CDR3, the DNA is TGTGCCAGCAGACGACAGAGACCGAGCTCCTATAATTCACCCCTCCACTTT. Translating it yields CASRRQRPSSYNSPLHF.

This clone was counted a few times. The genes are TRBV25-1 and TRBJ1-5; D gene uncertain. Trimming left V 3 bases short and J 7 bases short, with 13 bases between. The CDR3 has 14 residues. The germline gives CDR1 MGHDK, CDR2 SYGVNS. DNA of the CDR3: TGTGCCAGCAGTGATTCAAGGTCGCGGCAGCCCCAGCATTTT. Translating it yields CASSDSRSRQPQHF.

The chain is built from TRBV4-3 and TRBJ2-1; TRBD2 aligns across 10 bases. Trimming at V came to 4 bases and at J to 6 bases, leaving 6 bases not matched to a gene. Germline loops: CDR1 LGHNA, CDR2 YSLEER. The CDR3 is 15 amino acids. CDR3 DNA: TGCGCCAGCAGCCCCCAGCGGGGGGGTGGCAATGAGCAGTTCTTC. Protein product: CASSPQRGGGNEQFF.

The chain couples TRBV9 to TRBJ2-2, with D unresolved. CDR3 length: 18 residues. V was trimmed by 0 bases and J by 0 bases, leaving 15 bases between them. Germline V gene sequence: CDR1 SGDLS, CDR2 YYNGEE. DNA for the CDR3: TGTGCCAGCAGCGTAGGCGAGCTGGGCAGGTCGAACACCGGGGAGCTGTTTTTT. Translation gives CASSVGELGRSNTGELFF.

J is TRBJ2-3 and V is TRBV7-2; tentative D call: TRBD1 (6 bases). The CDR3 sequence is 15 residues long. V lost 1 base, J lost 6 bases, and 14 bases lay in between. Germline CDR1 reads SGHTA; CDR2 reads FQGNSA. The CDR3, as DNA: TGTGCCAGCAGCTTAGAGGGCAGGGGTCCGGATACGCAGTATTTT. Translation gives CASSLEGRGPDTQYF.

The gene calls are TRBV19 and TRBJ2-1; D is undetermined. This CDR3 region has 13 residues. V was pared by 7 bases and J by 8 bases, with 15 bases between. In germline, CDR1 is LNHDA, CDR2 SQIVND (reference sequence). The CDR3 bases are TGTGCCAGTAACCTCCGGTTACGGGATGAGCAGTTCTTC. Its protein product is CASNLRLRDEQFF.

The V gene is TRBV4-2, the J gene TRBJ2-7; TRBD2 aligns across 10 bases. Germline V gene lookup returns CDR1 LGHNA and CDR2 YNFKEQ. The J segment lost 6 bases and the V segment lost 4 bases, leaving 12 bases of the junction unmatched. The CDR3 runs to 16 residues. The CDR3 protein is CASSPQRAGGLGEQYF. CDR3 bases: TGTGCCAGCAGCCCCCAGAGAGCGGGGGGGCTCGGCGAGCAGTACTTC.

The CDR3 coding sequence is TGTGCCAGTAAGGGCCAACAGGGGGCCGATCACGAGCAGTACTTC. Its protein is CASKGQQGADHEQYF. The chain couples TRBV6-1 to TRBJ2-7, with 9 nucleotides matching TRBD1. V lost 9 bases and J lost 5; bases outside the gene matches: 14. CDR1 is MNHNS and CDR2 is SASEGT in the germline V gene. CDR3 length equals 15 residues.

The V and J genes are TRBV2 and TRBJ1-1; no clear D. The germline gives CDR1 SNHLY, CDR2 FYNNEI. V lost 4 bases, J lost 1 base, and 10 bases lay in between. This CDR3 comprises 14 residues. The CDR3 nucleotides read TGTGCCAGCAGTGTAATCTTGAGGAACACTGAAGCTTTCTTT. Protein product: CASSVILRNTEAFF.

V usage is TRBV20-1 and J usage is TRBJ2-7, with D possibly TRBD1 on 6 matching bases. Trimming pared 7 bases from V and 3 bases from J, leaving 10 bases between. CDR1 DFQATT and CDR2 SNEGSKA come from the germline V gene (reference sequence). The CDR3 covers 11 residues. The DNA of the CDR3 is TGCAGTGTCGGACAGTTCTACGAGCAGTACGTC. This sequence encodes CSVGQFYEQYV.

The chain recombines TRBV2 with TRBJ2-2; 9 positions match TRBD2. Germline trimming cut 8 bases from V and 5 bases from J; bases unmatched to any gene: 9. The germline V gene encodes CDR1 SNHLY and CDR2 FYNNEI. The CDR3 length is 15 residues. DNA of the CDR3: TGTGCCAGCGGGACTAGCCACAAGGGGACCGGGGAGCTGTTTTTT. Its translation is CASGTSHKGTGELFF.

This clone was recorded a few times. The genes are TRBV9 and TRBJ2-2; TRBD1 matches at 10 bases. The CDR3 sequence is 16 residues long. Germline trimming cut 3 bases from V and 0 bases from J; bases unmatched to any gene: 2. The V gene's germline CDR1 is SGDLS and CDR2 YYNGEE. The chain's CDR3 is CASSAGQGTNTGELFF. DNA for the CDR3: TGTGCCAGCAGCGCGGGACAGGGGACGAACACCGGGGAGCTGTTTTTT. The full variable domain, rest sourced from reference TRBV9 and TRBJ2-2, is DSGVTQTPKHLITATGQRVTLRCSPRSGDLSVYWYQQSLDQGLQFLIQYYNGEERAKGNILERFSAQQFPDLHSELNLSSLELGDSALYFCASSAGQGTNTGELFFGEGSRLTVL.

In DNA form, the CDR3 reads TGTGCCAGCAGTAACACGGCTGGGGCCAACGTCCTGACTTTC. Encoded protein: CASSNTAGANVLTF. This chain joins TRBV28 and TRBJ2-6; D ambiguous. The germline CDR1 and CDR2 sequences are MDHEN and SYDVKM. Trimming pared 5 bases from V and 2 bases from J, leaving 7 bases between. The CDR3 is made up of 14 amino acids.

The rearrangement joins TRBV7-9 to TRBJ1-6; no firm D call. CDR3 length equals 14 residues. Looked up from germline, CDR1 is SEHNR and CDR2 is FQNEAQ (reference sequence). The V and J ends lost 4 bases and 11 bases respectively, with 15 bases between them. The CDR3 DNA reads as TGTGCCAGCAGCTCAGCGCGACAATATCCACCCCTCCACTTT. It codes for CASSSARQYPPLHF. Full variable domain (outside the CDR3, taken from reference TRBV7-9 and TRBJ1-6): DTGVSQNPRHKITKRGQNVTFRCDPISEHNRLYWYRQTLGQGPEFLTYFQNEAQLEKSRLLSDRFSAERPKGSFSTLEIQRTEQGDSAMYLCASSSARQYPPLHFGNGTRLTVT.